These 5 T cell receptor beta chains originate from one sample sequenced in a study of blood T cell repertoires in COVID-19. Sequenced by immunoSEQ multiplex PCR; TCRdb stores in-frame clones only, minus some. The repertoire consists of about 110,000 clones, with 84% occurring once and the leading ten covering approximately 7.9%. The sequenced sample was peripheral blood. Receptors originate from an elderly woman with active or convalescent COVID-19.

This sequence joins TRBV4-1 and TRBJ2-1; 9 nucleotides agree with TRBD1. J lost 4 bases, V lost 8 bases, and 9 bases had no gene match. The CDR3 covers 15 residues. Germline CDR1 is MGHRA and CDR2 is YSYEKL. The CDR3 DNA is TGCGCCAGCTCGCCAGGACAGGGGCAATACAATGAGCAGTTCTTC. This sequence encodes CASSPGQGQYNEQFF.

The chain combines TRBV28 with TRBJ1-5; 11 positions agree with TRBD1. The CDR3 has 14 amino acids. The ends lost 9 bases at V and 7 bases at J; junction bases unmatched: 8. Per germline, CDR1 MDHEN and CDR2 SYDVKM. The CDR3 DNA reads TGTGCCAGTAAAGGACAGGGGGCAGGCCAGCCCCAGCATTTT. Protein product: CASKGQGAGQPQHF.

This clone was seen a handful of times. Different DNA sequences within this sample yield the same CDR3. The gene calls are TRBV18 and TRBJ1-4; 9 bases fit TRBD1. The CDR3 covers 15 residues. Germline-derived CDR1 and CDR2 are KGHSH and LQKENI. V trimming: 0 bases; J trimming: 7 bases; junction bases outside the gene matches: 3. CDR3 sequence reads: CASSPPGQGGEKLFF. CDR3 nucleotides: TGTGCCAGCTCACCACCGGGACAGGGAGGTGAAAAACTGTTTTTT.

The chain is built from TRBV5-1 and TRBJ2-3, with 9 positions matching TRBD2. Germline V gene lookup returns CDR1 SGHRS and CDR2 YFSETQ. Trimming took 4 bases from V and 3 from J; bases not matched to a gene: 6. The length of the CDR3 is 15 residues. Here the CDR3 DNA reads TGCGCCAGCAGCCCGATAGCGGGAGCTACAGATACGCAGTATTTT. Its protein is CASSPIAGATDTQYF.

The J gene is TRBJ2-7, the V gene TRBV27, with a tentative D call TRBD1 (6 bases). CDR3 length equals 15 residues. V was clipped by 4 bases and J by 2 bases, with 15 bases between them. CDR1 and CDR2 (germline): MNHEY, SMNVEV (reference sequence). CDR3: CASSSAGDGTYEQYF. The CDR3 DNA reads TGTGCCAGCAGTTCTGCAGGGGACGGAACCTACGAGCAGTACTTC.